This record concerns one TCR beta chain sequence. What it binds is not known. Repertoires were generated with immunoSEQ multiplex PCR, while TCRdb's copy carries only in-frame clones and drops some. The sample has some 86,000 clones, around 82% seen once. The V gene lost 5 bases and the J gene lost 5 bases, with 11 bases spanning the gap. The CDR3 contains 13 residues. The V gene's germline CDR1 is SGHRS and CDR2 YFSETQ. The source of the sample is a study of OX40 agonist ivuxolimab in advanced cancers. Study information: Ivuxolimab is a fully human IgG2 antibody that activates OX40 (CD134). All patients had ivuxolimab intravenously every 2 weeks at 0.01 to 10 mg/kg. Regarding the study as a whole: Patients who responded partially at 0.1-3.0 mg/kg showed clonal expansion ranking among the lowest. Compared with CD4+, CD8+ T cells on average had more expanded clones.

The specimen was CD4+ or CD8+ T cells sorted from blood, collected in a trial of the OX40 agonist ivuxolimab. The sequence came from an adult with an advanced solid tumor such as melanoma, head and neck, liver or kidney cancer. The V call is TRBV5-1, the J call TRBJ2-1; D unresolved. The CDR3 nucleotides read TGCGCCAGCAGACTAAGCCGGAACAATGAGCAGTTCTTC. Translation gives CASRLSRNNEQFF.